A single sample is the source of the 25 T cell receptor beta chains below, sequenced in a study of beta chain features in type 1 diabetes. The authors reverse transcribed all of the isolated RNA, so sequencing captured expressed TCRB transcripts. Generated by immunoSEQ multiplex PCR, the TCRdb table keeps only in-frame clones and is missing some. The sample yields some 63,000 clones, 59% seen once. Input material: Tregs from blood. These receptor sequences come from a young woman in good health.

This clone was observed a handful of times. The CDR3 DNA reads as TGCGCCAGCAGCATCGGGACAGATTTTTTGGGGCAGTTCTTC. Amino acid sequence: CASSIGTDFLGQFF. This chain joins TRBV5-1 and TRBJ2-1; 7 bases are a match to TRBD1. The J segment lost 12 bases and the V segment lost 4 bases, leaving 13 bases of the junction unmatched. Looked up from germline, CDR1 is SGHRS and CDR2 is YFSETQ. CDR3 length: 14 residues.

V is TRBV7-9 and J is TRBJ1-1, with D hard to call. Germline CDR1 SEHNR, CDR2 FQNEAQ (reference sequence). CDR3 length: 16 residues. V was pared by 0 bases and J by 4 bases, with 15 bases between. This CDR3 reads CASSLATSTALTEAFF. CDR3 in DNA: TGTGCCAGCAGCTTAGCCACCAGTACCGCTCTCACTGAAGCTTTCTTT.

This clone was found once. V and J are TRBV2 and TRBJ1-4; 9 bases match TRBD1. This CDR3 has 14 amino acids. With V trimmed by 10 bases and J by 0 bases, 3 bases remained unmatched. Germline CDR1 is SNHLY and CDR2 is FYNNEI. This CDR3 reads CANRTGATNEKLFF. Here the CDR3 DNA reads TGTGCCAACAGGACAGGGGCAACTAATGAAAAACTGTTTTTT.

CDR3 coding DNA: TGTGCCAGCAGACAGGGTACGGAGACCCAGTACTTC. Translation gives CASRQGTETQYF. The rearrangement uses TRBV5-4 and TRBJ2-5; a possible D gene is TRBD1 (6 bases). Germline V gene sequence: CDR1 SGHNT, CDR2 YYREEE (reference sequence). V lost 5 bases and J 5 bases, leaving 10 bases between the germline ends. The CDR3 covers 12 residues.

A few counts support this clone. The rearrangement uses TRBV7-2 and TRBJ2-1; 9 nucleotides agree with TRBD2. The CDR3 is made up of 11 amino acids. The J segment lost 15 bases and the V segment lost 4 bases, leaving 4 bases of the junction unmatched. CDR1 is SGHTA and CDR2 is FQGNSA in the germline V gene. CDR3 amino acids: CASSSSGIRFF. The CDR3 bases are TGTGCCAGCAGCTCTAGCGGGATAAGGTTCTTC.

This clone has only a few counts. The V and J genes are TRBV7-2 and TRBJ1-1; tentative D call: TRBD1 (5 bases). The CDR3 contains 16 residues. Germline V gene sequence: CDR1 SGHTA, CDR2 FQGNSA. The V and J ends lost 0 bases and 0 bases respectively, with 11 bases between them. The CDR3 spells CASSLAGLTMNTEAFF. CDR3 in DNA: TGTGCCAGCAGCTTAGCGGGACTAACTATGAACACTGAAGCTTTCTTT.

The chain joins TRBV4-3 to TRBJ2-1, with a tentative D call TRBD2 (7 bases). Trimming shortened V by 2 bases and J by 8 bases, and 10 bases separated the two germline ends. The CDR3 runs to 13 residues. CDR1 and CDR2 from the germline V gene are LGHNA and YSLEER. The CDR3 reads CASSQRGGDEQFF. The DNA for the CDR3 is TGCGCCAGCAGCCAAAGGGGGGGGGATGAGCAGTTCTTC.

This chain links TRBV7-2 with TRBJ2-1; 8 bases map to TRBD2. With 5 bases clipped from V and 9 bases from J, the junction kept 9 bases outside the gene matches. Germline CDR1 SGHTA, CDR2 FQGNSA. The CDR3 totals 14 residues. CDR3 sequence reads: CASSPFGGVGEQFF. The DNA of the CDR3 is TGTGCCAGCAGCCCCTTCGGGGGGGTCGGTGAGCAGTTCTTC.

V is TRBV12-5 and J is TRBJ2-7; TRBD1 agrees at 8 bases. Germline V gene data show CDR1 as LGHNT and CDR2 as FRNRAP. The CDR3 runs to 15 residues. V lost 1 base to trimming and J lost 7 bases; unmatched junction nucleotides: 9. CDR3 coding DNA: TGTGCTAGTGGTTTGGACAAGGACAGGGTTAAGGAGCAGTACTTC. The encoded protein is CASGLDKDRVKEQYF.

This chain uses TRBV7-3 with TRBJ2-3; 7 bases map to TRBD1. V gave up 5 bases and J gave up 3 bases; unmatched junction bases: 11. Looked up from germline, CDR1 is SGHTA and CDR2 is FQGTGA. CDR3 size: 16 residues. The CDR3 loop is CASSLGGRGRTDTQYF. The CDR3 DNA sequence: TGTGCCAGCAGCCTAGGGGGCCGGGGAAGGACAGATACGCAGTATTTT.

This chain joins TRBV25-1 and TRBJ1-2, with 7 bases matching TRBD1. There are 14 residues in the CDR3. Germline CDR1 reads MGHDK; CDR2 reads SYGVNS. The V segment lost 2 bases and the J segment 7 bases; nucleotides outside the gene matches: 7. The CDR3 loop reads CASSEPDRASGYTF. As DNA, the CDR3 is TGTGCCAGCAGTGAACCTGACAGGGCCTCTGGCTACACCTTC.

This chain connects TRBV30 to TRBJ1-5; D ambiguous. Germline-derived CDR1 and CDR2 are GTSNPN and SVGIG (reference sequence). The CDR3 consists of 13 residues. V was clipped by 2 bases and J by 0 bases, with 5 bases between them. In nucleotides, the CDR3 is TGTGCCTGGAGTTACAGTAGCAATCAGCCCCAGCATTTT. Translating gives CAWSYSSNQPQHF.

The V call is TRBV5-4, the J call TRBJ2-1; 14 bases line up with TRBD2. Trimming cost V 5 bases and J 6 bases; bases outside gene matches: 4. The CDR3 runs to 15 residues. Germline assignment: CDR1 SGHNT and CDR2 YYREEE (reference sequence). The CDR3 loop is CASRSGTSGSNEQFF. The CDR3 DNA is TGTGCCAGCAGGTCCGGGACTAGCGGGAGCAATGAGCAGTTCTTC.

The genes are TRBV4-2 and TRBJ2-1; tentative D call: TRBD2 (6 bases). Trimming shortened V by 0 bases and J by 4 bases, and 10 bases separated the two germline ends. The CDR3 sequence is 15 residues long. Germline V gene data show CDR1 as LGHNA and CDR2 as YNFKEQ. CDR3 bases: TGTGCCAGCAGCCAAGAGGGGACTGGATACAATGAGCAGTTCTTC. Protein sequence: CASSQEGTGYNEQFF.

This chain joins TRBV6-6 and TRBJ1-3, with 11 bases that match TRBD1. V dropped 6 bases and J dropped 4; count of bases not matched to a gene: 5. CDR1 is MNHNY and CDR2 is SVGAGI in the germline V gene (reference sequence). The CDR3 is 15 residues long. Here the CDR3 DNA reads TGTGCCAGCAGGCGGACAGGGGGCGCAGGAAACACCATATATTTT. Its translation is CASRRTGGAGNTIYF.

The chain couples TRBV6-5 to TRBJ1-2; D remains ambiguous. The germline V gene encodes CDR1 MNHEY and CDR2 SVGAGI. The CDR3 is 13 residues long. Between the trimmed V and J ends, which lost 4 bases and 8 bases, there was a span of 14 bases. The CDR3 DNA follows: TGTGCCAGCAGTTCTCAGGCTATCGACGGCTACACCTTC. Translated: CASSSQAIDGYTF.

The V and J genes are TRBV5-6 and TRBJ1-2, with a weak D call TRBD1 (5 bases). The CDR3 totals 16 residues. V gave up 0 bases and J gave up 0 bases, with 12 bases separating them. Germline V gives CDR1 SGHDT, CDR2 YYEEEE. The CDR3 DNA follows: TGTGCCAGCAGCTTGGTTACCGGGGGGACTAACTATGGCTACACCTTC. It encodes CASSLVTGGTNYGYTF.

This chain links TRBV11-2 with TRBJ2-1; 15 nucleotides line up with TRBD2. Germline lookup yields CDR1 SGHAT and CDR2 FQNNGV. The trim removed 4 bases at V and 4 bases at J, leaving 5 bases unmatched. The CDR3 totals 17 residues. The CDR3 bases are TGTGCCAGCAGCTCAAGGACTAGCGGGGGGGGTTACAATGAGCAGTTCTTC. Protein: CASSSRTSGGGYNEQFF.

This clone has a single count. This chain uses TRBV5-1 with TRBJ1-2; D is unclear. The CDR3 extends over 13 amino acids. Trimming took 3 bases from V and 7 from J, leaving 13 bases between them. Germline V gene lookup returns CDR1 SGHRS and CDR2 YFSETQ. The CDR3 nucleotides read TGCGCCAGCAGCTCGTCAGGCCCCTCTGGCTACACCTTC. Protein: CASSSSGPSGYTF.

Only a few counts were recorded for this clone. This chain uses TRBV6-6 with TRBJ2-2; D is possibly TRBD1 (5 bases). Germline V gene lookup returns CDR1 MNHNY and CDR2 SVGAGI (reference sequence). Trimming pared 2 bases from V and 8 bases from J, leaving 12 bases between. The CDR3 contains 14 residues. CDR3: CASSYGRASGELFF. DNA of the CDR3: TGTGCCAGCAGTTACGGCAGGGCGAGTGGGGAGCTGTTTTTT.

The chain combines TRBV5-1 with TRBJ2-7; TRBD2 aligns across 8 bases. The CDR3 covers 17 residues. The germline V gene has CDR1 SGHRS and CDR2 YFSETQ. With V trimmed by 5 bases and J by 0 bases, 13 bases remained unmatched. The CDR3 nucleotides are TGCGCCAGCAGTTACAGCCCTGGGAGCGGGAGCTCCTACGAGCAGTACTTC. Protein product: CASSYSPGSGSSYEQYF. The full variable domain, rest sourced from reference TRBV5-1 and TRBJ2-7, is KAGVTQTPRYLIKTRGQQVTLSCSPISGHRSVSWYQQTPGQGLQFLFEYFSETQRNKGNFPGRFSGRQFSNSRSEMNVSTLELGDSALYLCASSYSPGSGSSYEQYFGPGTRLTVT.

The chain couples TRBV9 to TRBJ2-2, with 9 bases fitting TRBD1. The CDR3 covers 15 residues. V dropped 1 base and J dropped 5; count of bases not matched to a gene: 3. Germline assignment: CDR1 SGDLS and CDR2 YYNGEE. CDR3 sequence (DNA): TGTGCCAGCAGCGTAAACAGGGGGCGAACCGGGGAGCTGTTTTTT. This gives the protein CASSVNRGRTGELFF.

This clone has more than one count but fewer than ten. A junction boundary mismatches the germline segment, possibly from a read error. CDR3 residues: CASSLGARNIQYF. The CDR3 DNA sequence: TGCGCCAGCAGCTTGGGGGCCAGAAACATTCAGTACTTC. The rearrangement uses TRBV5-1 and TRBJ2-4; no clear D. The CDR3 is 13 amino acids. Germline assignment: CDR1 SGHRS and CDR2 YFSETQ.

The chain is built from TRBV30 and TRBJ2-5; D possibly corresponds to TRBD2 (5 bases). CDR1 GTSNPN and CDR2 SVGIG come from the germline V gene (reference sequence). CDR3 length: 13 residues. The ends were cut back, 0 bases at V and 8 bases at J, with 13 bases in the middle. CDR3: CAWSVRLRDTQYF. The CDR3 coding sequence is TGTGCCTGGAGTGTACGGCTACGGGATACCCAGTACTTC.

This chain joins TRBV6-6 and TRBJ1-1; D is possibly TRBD1 (6 bases). The CDR3 runs 15 residues. V was shortened by 4 bases and J by 4 bases, with 16 bases between the two germline ends. Germline V gene lookup returns CDR1 MNHNY and CDR2 SVGAGI (reference sequence). The CDR3 nucleotides are TGTGCCAGCAGTTCTACTACAGGGATGGGCACTGAAGCTTTCTTT. As protein: CASSSTTGMGTEAFF.